The 24 T cell receptor beta chains given below trace back to one sample, sequenced in a study of a mutant IDH1 vaccine in newly diagnosed glioma. Time point given: week 11, during vaccination. Every vaccine dose comprised 300 ug of mutant IDH1 20-mer peptide plus topical imiquimod. These receptors have no identified antigens. The table came from immunoSEQ multiplex PCR; TCRdb's copy has only in-frame clones and leaves some out. The sample gives 50,000 or so clones, 91% of which show up once; more than 2% is in the top ten. This sample comprised PBMCs, obtained from a glioma patient whose treatment included an IDH1 peptide vaccine. The receptor set was obtained from a man aged 50 to 60 with glioma.

The chain combines TRBV5-5 with TRBJ1-1; TRBD1 agrees at 8 bases. The CDR3 totals 15 residues. Germline CDR1 and CDR2: SGHKS and YYEKEE (reference sequence). Trimming cost V 4 bases and J 5 bases; bases outside gene matches: 10. The CDR3 spells CASSLRTGPRTEAFF. In nucleotides, the CDR3 is TGTGCCAGCAGCCTAAGGACAGGGCCTCGTACTGAAGCTTTCTTT.

V usage is TRBV6-1 and J usage is TRBJ2-7, with D possibly TRBD1 on 6 matching bases. CDR3 length equals 18 residues. V lost 1 base, J lost 0 bases, and 19 bases lay in between. Per the germline V gene, CDR1 is MNHNS and CDR2 is SASEGT. CDR3 residues: CASSEVYWGTNYSYEQYF. In DNA form, the CDR3 reads TGTGCCAGCAGTGAAGTTTATTGGGGGACAAACTACTCCTACGAGCAGTACTTC.

The rearrangement uses TRBV5-1 and TRBJ2-7; D possibly uses TRBD1 or TRBD2 (5 bases each). Germline assignment: CDR1 SGHRS and CDR2 YFSETQ. The CDR3 covers 14 residues. Trimming took 4 bases from V and 3 from J, leaving 14 bases between them. The chain's CDR3 is CASSVGPTVYEQYF. The DNA of the CDR3 is TGCGCCAGCAGCGTGGGACCTACCGTCTACGAGCAGTACTTC.

The V call is TRBV10-3, the J call TRBJ1-1; no clear D gene. This CDR3 contains 13 residues. Germline loops: CDR1 ENHRY, CDR2 SYGVKD. Trimming removed 0 bases from V and 4 bases from J, with 6 bases in between. The DNA for the CDR3 is TGTGCCATCAGTGAGTCCGAGGGCACTGAAGCTTTCTTT. This encodes CAISESEGTEAFF.

The V gene is TRBV7-9, the J gene TRBJ2-2, with D hard to call. V was cut by 11 bases and J by 4 bases, with 11 bases left in between. The CDR3 runs 12 residues. Germline V gene lookup returns CDR1 SEHNR and CDR2 FQNEAQ (reference sequence). The CDR3 DNA follows: TGTGCCGCGAGAGTGCTCACCGGGGAGCTGTTTTTT. Amino acids: CAARVLTGELFF.

This chain links TRBV19 with TRBJ2-1; tentative D call: TRBD2 (5 bases). The V end lost 4 bases, the J end lost 2 bases, and 9 bases lay between the germline ends. Germline lookup yields CDR1 LNHDA and CDR2 SQIVND (reference sequence). This CDR3 contains 14 residues. The CDR3 sequence: CASSNRDTYNEQFF. CDR3 DNA: TGTGCCAGTAGTAACCGGGATACCTACAATGAGCAGTTCTTC.

This clone has only one observation. V is TRBV5-8 and J is TRBJ1-6; no clear D. The V and J ends lost 0 bases and 2 bases respectively, with 18 bases between them. Germline V gene sequence: CDR1 SGHTS, CDR2 YDEGEE. This CDR3 region has 19 residues. CDR3: CASSLERPQRAAYNSPLHF. The CDR3 DNA sequence: TGTGCCAGCAGCTTGGAAAGGCCTCAACGGGCGGCCTATAATTCACCCCTCCACTTT. Looking up the rest from reference TRBV5-8 and TRBJ1-6 gives the full variable domain: EAGVTQSPTHLIKTRGQQATLRCSPISGHTSVYWYQQALGLGLQFLLWYDEGEERNRGNFPPRFSGRQFPNYSSELNVNALELEDSALYLCASSLERPQRAAYNSPLHFGNGTRLTVT.

The chain links TRBV19 to TRBJ2-2; D is unclear. Germline-derived CDR1 and CDR2 are LNHDA and SQIVND (reference sequence). Deletions cut 0 bases from V and 2 bases from J, with 13 bases between. The CDR3 is 17 amino acids. The CDR3 DNA follows: TGTGCCAGTAGTATAGATTCATGGGCAGAAAACACCGGGGAGCTGTTTTTT. It is translated as CASSIDSWAENTGELFF.

The chain uses TRBV7-9 and TRBJ2-7, with 7 bases fitting TRBD1. The CDR3 covers 16 residues. V lost 5 bases and J lost 3; bases outside the gene matches: 13. CDR1 is SEHNR, CDR2 FQNEAQ, per germline (reference sequence). The CDR3 region is CASSVLPGQLNYEQYF. The CDR3 DNA is TGTGCCAGCAGCGTCTTACCGGGACAGCTGAACTACGAGCAGTACTTC.

J is TRBJ2-4 and V is TRBV27; 10 bases map to TRBD1. After removal of 8 bases from V and 7 bases from J, the junction contained 8 bases not matched to a gene. This CDR3 has 14 amino acids. Germline-derived CDR1 and CDR2 are MNHEY and SMNVEV (reference sequence). CDR3 DNA sequence: TGTGCCAGCTGGGGACAGGGGAGGGGTAACATTCAGTACTTC. Residues: CASWGQGRGNIQYF.

The chain joins TRBV10-3 to TRBJ1-1; tentative D call: TRBD1 (5 bases). CDR3 size: 15 residues. Deletions cut 1 base from V and 1 base from J, with 10 bases between. CDR1 is ENHRY, CDR2 SYGVKD, per germline. DNA for the CDR3: TGTGCCATCAGTGAGTTAGGGGTGGGGAACACTGAAGCTTTCTTT. Translated: CAISELGVGNTEAFF.

The chain links TRBV5-1 to TRBJ2-7; 7 positions match TRBD1. Germline V gives CDR1 SGHRS, CDR2 YFSETQ. This CDR3 region has 16 residues. After removal of 0 bases from V and 5 bases from J, the junction contained 11 bases not matched to a gene. CDR3 in DNA: TGCGCCAGCAGCTTGGATGGGGGCACAGGGGTAAACGAGCAGTACTTC. Translation: CASSLDGGTGVNEQYF. The variable domain in full, with the rest retrieved from reference TRBV5-1 and TRBJ2-7, is KAGVTQTPRYLIKTRGQQVTLSCSPISGHRSVSWYQQTPGQGLQFLFEYFSETQRNKGNFPGRFSGRQFSNSRSEMNVSTLELGDSALYLCASSLDGGTGVNEQYFGPGTRLTVT.

With respect to this clone: The junction shows a germline mismatch at one end, possibly a read error. The J gene is TRBJ2-3, the V gene TRBV7-7, with TRBD2 matching 13 bases. CDR3 length equals 14 residues. Germline V CDR1 and CDR2: SSHAT, FNYEAQ (reference sequence). The CDR3 DNA reads TGTGCTAGCAGCACTAGCGGGAGGGCAGATACGCAGTATTTT. It encodes CASSTSGRADTQYF.

This chain joins TRBV5-1 and TRBJ1-1; the D is unclear. V was pared by 6 bases and J by 2 bases, with 20 bases between. The CDR3 loop spans 16 amino acids. Germline V CDR1 and CDR2: SGHRS, YFSETQ. The chain's CDR3 is CASNPARGRPNTEAFF. In DNA, the CDR3 is TGCGCCAGCAACCCCGCACGAGGCCGCCCTAACACTGAAGCTTTCTTT. Full variable domain (missing parts from reference TRBV5-1 and TRBJ1-1): KAGVTQTPRYLIKTRGQQVTLSCSPISGHRSVSWYQQTPGQGLQFLFEYFSETQRNKGNFPGRFSGRQFSNSRSEMNVSTLELGDSALYLCASNPARGRPNTEAFFGQGTRLTVV.

In its sample, this clone was seen once. The J gene is TRBJ2-5, the V gene TRBV7-9, with a tentative D call TRBD1 (7 bases). With 3 bases removed from V and 8 bases from J, the gap between germline ends came to 25 bases. Germline CDR1 SEHNR, CDR2 FQNEAQ (reference sequence). The CDR3 has 17 residues. The CDR3 here is CASSFRLKTGTQGTQYF. The CDR3 DNA sequence: TGTGCCAGCAGCTTCCGTCTGAAGACAGGGACTCAAGGAACCCAGTACTTC.

This clone has a single count. This rearrangement joins TRBV4-1 to TRBJ1-4, with 7 nucleotides matching TRBD1. The trim removed 4 bases at V and 7 bases at J, leaving 9 bases unmatched. The CDR3 extends over 15 amino acids. Germline lookup yields CDR1 MGHRA and CDR2 YSYEKL. The CDR3 sequence: CASSPYEGAGEKLFF. CDR3 in DNA: TGCGCCAGCAGCCCTTATGAGGGGGCGGGTGAAAAACTGTTTTTT.

This clone was recorded only once. The chain links TRBV5-4 to TRBJ2-3; the D gene is possibly TRBD2 (5 bases). V was cut by 4 bases and J by 6 bases, with 18 bases left in between. Germline lookup yields CDR1 SGHNT and CDR2 YYREEE (reference sequence). This CDR3 contains 15 residues. CDR3 nucleotide sequence: TGTGCCAGCAGCCTAAGCGGCGATCGGTTGGATACGCAGTATTTT. Its translation is CASSLSGDRLDTQYF.

The chain uses TRBV4-3 and TRBJ1-5; D is undetermined. CDR3 length: 15 amino acids. Trimming took 0 bases from V and 0 from J, leaving 6 bases between them. CDR1 is LGHNA, CDR2 YSLEER, per germline. CDR3 nucleotides: TGCGCCAGCAGCCAAGATTTAAGTAGCAATCAGCCCCAGCATTTT. Its translation is CASSQDLSSNQPQHF.

CDR3 residues: CASSEAGRLVPLTYGYTF. CDR3 DNA: TGTGCCAGCAGTGAAGCGGGGCGTCTCGTCCCGCTAACCTATGGCTACACCTTC. The chain uses TRBV2 and TRBJ1-2; TRBD1 is a possible D gene (5 bases). Germline values: CDR1 SNHLY, CDR2 FYNNEI. The CDR3 consists of 18 residues. Trimming shortened V by 0 bases and J by 4 bases, and 21 bases separated the two germline ends.

This clone was observed a few times. V and J are TRBV7-3 and TRBJ2-6, with TRBD1 matching 8 bases. This CDR3 contains 16 residues. The ends lost 8 bases at V and 0 bases at J; junction bases unmatched: 6. CDR1 SGHTA and CDR2 FQGTGA come from the germline V gene. As DNA, the CDR3 is TGTGCCAGCGGACAGGGCCCAAGCTCTGGGGCCAACGTCCTGACTTTC. The encoded protein is CASGQGPSSGANVLTF.

The J gene is TRBJ2-5, the V gene TRBV5-1, with 8 nucleotides matching TRBD1. This CDR3 has 16 residues. The V segment lost 4 bases and the J segment 4 bases; nucleotides outside the gene matches: 12. The germline CDR1 and CDR2 sequences are SGHRS and YFSETQ. The CDR3 nucleotides read TGCGCCAGCAGCATCGCCCCAGGGGGCGCGGGAGAGACCCAGTACTTC. This codes for CASSIAPGGAGETQYF. Looking up the rest from reference TRBV5-1 and TRBJ2-5 gives the full variable domain: KAGVTQTPRYLIKTRGQQVTLSCSPISGHRSVSWYQQTPGQGLQFLFEYFSETQRNKGNFPGRFSGRQFSNSRSEMNVSTLELGDSALYLCASSIAPGGAGETQYFGPGTRLLVL.

This CDR3 reads CASSLAGPQETQYF. The CDR3, as DNA: TGTGCCAGCAGCTTAGCGGGGCCCCAAGAGACCCAGTACTTC. The rearrangement links TRBV7-2 to TRBJ2-5; TRBD1 might be the D (5 bases). The length of the CDR3 is 14 residues. Trimming left V 0 bases short and J 1 base short, with 6 bases between. The germline V gene encodes CDR1 SGHTA and CDR2 FQGNSA.

The chain recombines TRBV10-3 with TRBJ2-3; TRBD2 matches at 8 bases. Germline V CDR1 and CDR2: ENHRY, SYGVKD. V lost 5 bases to trimming and J lost 3 bases; unmatched junction nucleotides: 4. The CDR3 is made up of 14 amino acids. The CDR3 here is CAISTSGGTDTQYF. The CDR3 DNA sequence: TGTGCCATCAGTACCAGCGGGGGTACAGATACGCAGTATTTT.

The V call is TRBV2, the J call TRBJ2-5; D possibly corresponds to TRBD2 (6 bases). The germline V gene has CDR1 SNHLY and CDR2 FYNNEI. This CDR3 region has 14 residues. The germline V and J ends were trimmed by 4 bases and 5 bases, with 14 bases remaining between them. CDR3 sequence: CASSVPGAVETQYF. The CDR3 DNA reads as TGTGCCAGCAGTGTCCCGGGAGCAGTGGAGACCCAGTACTTC.